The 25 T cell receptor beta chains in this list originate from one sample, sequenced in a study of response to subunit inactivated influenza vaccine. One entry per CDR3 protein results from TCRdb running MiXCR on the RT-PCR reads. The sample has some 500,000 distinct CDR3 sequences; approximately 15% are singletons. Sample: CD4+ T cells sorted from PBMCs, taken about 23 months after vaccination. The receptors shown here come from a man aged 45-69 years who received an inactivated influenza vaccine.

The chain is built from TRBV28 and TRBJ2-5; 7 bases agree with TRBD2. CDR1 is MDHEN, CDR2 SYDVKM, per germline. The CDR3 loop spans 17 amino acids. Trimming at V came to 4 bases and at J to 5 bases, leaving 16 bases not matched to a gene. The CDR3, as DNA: TGTGCCAGCAGTTCCCCGGGGAGCGGGGTGGGCTCGGAGACCCAGTACTTC. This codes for CASSSPGSGVGSETQYF.

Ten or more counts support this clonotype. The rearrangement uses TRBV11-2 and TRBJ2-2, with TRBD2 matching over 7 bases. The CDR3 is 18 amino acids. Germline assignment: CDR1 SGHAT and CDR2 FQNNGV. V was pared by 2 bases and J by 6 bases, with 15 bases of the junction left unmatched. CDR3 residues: CASSLRRPGLRHAGELFF. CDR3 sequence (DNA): TGTGCCAGCAGCTTAAGGCGTCCGGGACTACGACACGCCGGGGAGCTGTTTTTT.

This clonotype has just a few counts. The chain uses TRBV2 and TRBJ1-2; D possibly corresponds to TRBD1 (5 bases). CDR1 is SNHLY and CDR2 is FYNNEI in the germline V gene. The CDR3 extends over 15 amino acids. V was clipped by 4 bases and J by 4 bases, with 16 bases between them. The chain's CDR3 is CASSAAQGRSYGYTF. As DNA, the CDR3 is TGTGCCAGCAGTGCCGCCCAGGGACGGAGCTATGGCTACACCTTC.

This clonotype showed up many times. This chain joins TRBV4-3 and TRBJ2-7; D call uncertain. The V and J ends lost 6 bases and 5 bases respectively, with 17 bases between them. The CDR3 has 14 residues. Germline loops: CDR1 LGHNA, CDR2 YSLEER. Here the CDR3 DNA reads TGCGCCAGCAGTTGGAGAAAGGGATACCACGAGCAGTACTTC. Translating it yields CASSWRKGYHEQYF.

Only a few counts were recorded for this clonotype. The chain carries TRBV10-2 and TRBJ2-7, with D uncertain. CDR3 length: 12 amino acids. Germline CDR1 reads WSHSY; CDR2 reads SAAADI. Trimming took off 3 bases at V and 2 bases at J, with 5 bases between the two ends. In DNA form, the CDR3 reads TGCGCCAGCAGTGACAGTACCTACGAGCAGTACTTC. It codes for CASSDSTYEQYF.

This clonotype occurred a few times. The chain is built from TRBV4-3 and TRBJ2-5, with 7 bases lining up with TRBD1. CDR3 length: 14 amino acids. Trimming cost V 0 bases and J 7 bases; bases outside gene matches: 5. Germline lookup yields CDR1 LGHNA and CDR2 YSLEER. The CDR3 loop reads CASSQEMTGRTQYF. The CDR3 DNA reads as TGCGCCAGCAGCCAAGAAATGACAGGGAGGACCCAGTACTTC.

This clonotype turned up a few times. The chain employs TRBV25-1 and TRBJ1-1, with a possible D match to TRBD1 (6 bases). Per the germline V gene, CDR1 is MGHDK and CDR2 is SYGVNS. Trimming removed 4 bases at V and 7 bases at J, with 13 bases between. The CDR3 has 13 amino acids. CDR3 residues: CASSVGGPSEAFF. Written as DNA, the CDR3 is TGTGCCAGCAGTGTGGGGGGGCCCAGTGAAGCTTTCTTT.

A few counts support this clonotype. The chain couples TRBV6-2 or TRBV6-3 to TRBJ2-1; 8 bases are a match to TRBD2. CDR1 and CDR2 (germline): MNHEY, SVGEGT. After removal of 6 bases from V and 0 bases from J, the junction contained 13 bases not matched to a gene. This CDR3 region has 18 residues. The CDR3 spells CASRPRSGASFSYNEQFF. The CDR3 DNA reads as TGTGCCAGCAGGCCCCGTAGCGGGGCCAGCTTCTCCTACAATGAGCAGTTCTTC.

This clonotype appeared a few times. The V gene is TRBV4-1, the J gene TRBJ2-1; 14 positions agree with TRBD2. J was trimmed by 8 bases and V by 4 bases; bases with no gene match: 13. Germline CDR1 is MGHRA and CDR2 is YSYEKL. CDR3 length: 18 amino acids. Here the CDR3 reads CASSLYKPGTSGSDEQFF. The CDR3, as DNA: TGCGCCAGCAGCCTCTACAAACCCGGGACTAGCGGGAGTGATGAGCAGTTCTTC.

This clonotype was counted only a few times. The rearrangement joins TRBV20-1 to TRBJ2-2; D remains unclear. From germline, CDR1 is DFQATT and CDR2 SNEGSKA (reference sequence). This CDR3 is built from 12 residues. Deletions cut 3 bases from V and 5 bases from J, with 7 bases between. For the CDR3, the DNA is TGCAGTGCTAGTTTCGGTACCGGGGAGCTGTTTTTT. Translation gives CSASFGTGELFF.

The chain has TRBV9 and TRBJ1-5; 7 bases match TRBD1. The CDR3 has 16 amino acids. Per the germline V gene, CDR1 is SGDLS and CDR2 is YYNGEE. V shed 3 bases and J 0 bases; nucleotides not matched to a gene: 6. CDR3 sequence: CASSGGDSYSNQPQHF. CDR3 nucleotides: TGTGCCAGCAGCGGGGGGGACAGCTATAGCAATCAGCCCCAGCATTTT.

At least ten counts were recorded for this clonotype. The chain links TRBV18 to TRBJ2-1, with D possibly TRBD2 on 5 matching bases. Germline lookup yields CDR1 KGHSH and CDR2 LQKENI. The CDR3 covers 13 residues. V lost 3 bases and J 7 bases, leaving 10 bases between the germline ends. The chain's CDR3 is CASSPQRLNEQFF. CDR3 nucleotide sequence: TGTGCCAGCTCACCTCAGCGGTTAAATGAGCAGTTCTTC.

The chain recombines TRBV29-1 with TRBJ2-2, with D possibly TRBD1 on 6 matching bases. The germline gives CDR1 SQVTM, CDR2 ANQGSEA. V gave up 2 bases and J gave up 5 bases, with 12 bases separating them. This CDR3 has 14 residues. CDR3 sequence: CSVESSRGTGELFF. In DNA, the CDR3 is TGCAGCGTTGAATCGAGCAGGGGTACCGGGGAGCTGTTTTTT.

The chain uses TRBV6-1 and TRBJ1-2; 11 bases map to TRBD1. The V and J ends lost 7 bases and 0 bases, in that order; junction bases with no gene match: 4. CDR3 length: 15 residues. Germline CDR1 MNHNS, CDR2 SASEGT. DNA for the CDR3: TGTGCCAGCAAAGGACAGGGGGCAGCTAACTATGGCTACACCTTC. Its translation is CASKGQGAANYGYTF.

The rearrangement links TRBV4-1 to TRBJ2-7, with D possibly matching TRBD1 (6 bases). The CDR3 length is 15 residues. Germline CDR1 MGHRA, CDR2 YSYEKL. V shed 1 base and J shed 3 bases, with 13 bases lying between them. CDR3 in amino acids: CASSQVFGRGYEQYF. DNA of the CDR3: TGCGCCAGCAGCCAAGTGTTCGGCAGGGGCTACGAGCAGTACTTC.

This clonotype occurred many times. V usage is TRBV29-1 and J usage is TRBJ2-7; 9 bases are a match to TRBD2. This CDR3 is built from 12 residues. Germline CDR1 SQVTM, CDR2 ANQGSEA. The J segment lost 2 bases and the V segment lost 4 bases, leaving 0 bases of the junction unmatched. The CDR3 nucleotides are TGCAGCGTTGCTAGCGGGACCTACGAGCAGTACTTC. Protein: CSVASGTYEQYF.

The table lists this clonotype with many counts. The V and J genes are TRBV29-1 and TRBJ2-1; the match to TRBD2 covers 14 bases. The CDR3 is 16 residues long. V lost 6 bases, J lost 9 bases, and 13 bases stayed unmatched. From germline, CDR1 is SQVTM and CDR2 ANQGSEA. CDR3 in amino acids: CSVFPGLAGVSVEQFF. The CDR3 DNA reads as TGCAGCGTATTTCCGGGACTAGCGGGAGTCAGTGTTGAGCAGTTCTTC.

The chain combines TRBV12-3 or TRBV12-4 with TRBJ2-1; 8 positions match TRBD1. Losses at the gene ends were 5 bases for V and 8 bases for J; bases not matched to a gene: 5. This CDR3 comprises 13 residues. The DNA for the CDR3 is TGTGCCAGCAGTCCCGACAGGGGATATGAGCAGTTCTTC. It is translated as CASSPDRGYEQFF.

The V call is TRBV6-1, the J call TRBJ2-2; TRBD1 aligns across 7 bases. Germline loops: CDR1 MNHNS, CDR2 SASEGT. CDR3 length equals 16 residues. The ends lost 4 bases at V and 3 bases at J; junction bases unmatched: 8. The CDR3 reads CASSGLGQTYTGELFF. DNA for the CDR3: TGTGCCAGCAGTGGACTGGGACAGACTTACACCGGGGAGCTGTTTTTT.

The DNA for the CDR3 is TGTGCCAGCAGCTTTAGAGGGGGGGCCGCCTCCTACAATGAGCAGTTCTTC. Protein product: CASSFRGGAASYNEQFF. This rearrangement joins TRBV7-2 to TRBJ2-1; a weak D match, TRBD2 (7 bases). V was pared by 3 bases and J by 0 bases, with 15 bases between. CDR1 SGHTA and CDR2 FQGNSA come from the germline V gene. CDR3 length: 17 residues.

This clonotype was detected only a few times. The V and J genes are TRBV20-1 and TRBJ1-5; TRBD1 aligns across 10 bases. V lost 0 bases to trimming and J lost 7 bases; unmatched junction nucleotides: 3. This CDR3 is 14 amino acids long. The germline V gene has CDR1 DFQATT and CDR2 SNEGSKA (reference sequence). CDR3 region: CSARDGQGGQPQHF. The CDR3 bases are TGCAGTGCTAGAGATGGACAGGGGGGACAGCCCCAGCATTTT.

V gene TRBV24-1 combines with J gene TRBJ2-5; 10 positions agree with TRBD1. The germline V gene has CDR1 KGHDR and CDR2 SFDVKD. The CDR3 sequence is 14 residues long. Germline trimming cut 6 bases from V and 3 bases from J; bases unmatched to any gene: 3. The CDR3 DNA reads TGTGCCACCAGTTTAGGACAGGGGGAAGAGACCCAGTACTTC. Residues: CATSLGQGEETQYF.

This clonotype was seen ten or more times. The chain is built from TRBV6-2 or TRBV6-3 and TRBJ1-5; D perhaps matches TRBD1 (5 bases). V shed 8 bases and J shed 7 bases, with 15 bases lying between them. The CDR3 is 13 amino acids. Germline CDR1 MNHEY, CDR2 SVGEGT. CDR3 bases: TGTGCCAGCGCCCCGCTGGGGGTCCAGCCCCAGCATTTT. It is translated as CASAPLGVQPQHF.

The CDR3 reads CSARRTGVTYEQYF. CDR3 nucleotides: TGCAGTGCTAGAAGGACAGGGGTAACCTACGAGCAGTACTTC. The V gene is TRBV20-1, the J gene TRBJ2-7; 9 nucleotides match TRBD1. This CDR3 has 14 amino acids. The trim removed 2 bases at V and 2 bases at J, leaving 4 bases unmatched. Germline CDR1 reads DFQATT; CDR2 reads SNEGSKA (reference sequence).

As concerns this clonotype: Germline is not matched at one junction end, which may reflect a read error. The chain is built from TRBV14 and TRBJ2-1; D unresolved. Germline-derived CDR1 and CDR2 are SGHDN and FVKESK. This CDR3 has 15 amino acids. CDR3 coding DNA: TGTGCCAGCAACCAAGTGGGCGAAGAATACAATGAGCAGTTCTTC. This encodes CASNQVGEEYNEQFF.